Listed here is a single T cell receptor beta chain. The antigen it binds to is not known. Base qualities were left out, and no much larger clone turns up one base away. Unmatched junction bases come to 4, with V trimmed by 1 base and J by 4 bases. Based on the germline V gene, the CDR1 and CDR2 sequences are LGHNA and YNFKEQ. Taken from cysteine to phenylalanine, the CDR3 has 15 residues. The DNA shown is the 45-base CDR3, in frame from base 1. The sample comes from a study of blood T cell repertoires in COVID-19 (dated by TCRdb to the early 2020s). Broadly, across the study: Samples covering the acute and convalescent phases of COVID-19 were provided by collaborators in the United States, Italy and Spain. The dataset comprised deeply sampled blood TCRbeta repertoires from subjects exposed to, actively infected with, or recovered from COVID-19. The material from the prospective study consisted of cDNA or gDNA derived from T cells, B-cell-depleted T cells, or PBMCs. Samples came from the ongoing ImmuneRACE study (first 160 participants) plus 1,254 subjects from 6 global collaborators. Nearly every sample came with metadata listing a de-identified subject ID, COVID-19 status, age in years and sex. The repertoires were made available in a free public database intended to serve as a resource for research on the immune response to SARS-CoV-2. Where available, HLA class I and class II types were taken from metadata supplied by the sample provider and were not determined by assay-based typing.

Whole blood was collected in K2EDTA tubes by collaborating institutions according to the institutions' own protocols. For TCRbeta analysis, collaborators shipped samples in one of three forms: frozen whole blood, isolated PBMCs, or DNA extracted from either of those sample types. Broader findings and caveats from the paper: The quantity of clinical and demographic metadata differed by source and by participant and was supplied without curation.

TCRbeta CDR3 regions were amplified from genomic DNA using the immunoSEQ Assay, a bias-controlled multiplex PCR. The source study handled its data this way. The number of nucleated cells in each sample was estimated by amplification of reference gene primers within the assay. Sequence reads were collapsed and filtered to measure the absolute abundance of every unique TCRbeta CDR3 rearrangement. For each sample, productive Simpson clonality was calculated by taking the square root of Simpson's diversity index across productive rearrangements. Held by TCRdb, this immuneACCESS table contains in-frame sequences only and omits some clones. Under half of the omission traces to an unresolved V gene where checked; the cause of the rest is unknown. V and J calls plus clone size are reproduced from that table; the DNA served to infer D and trimming. For this sample the table gives some 61,000 clones, of which around 89% were detected only once. 1.6% of the sample comes from the top ten.

The source of this sequence is a man aged 60 to 69 with acute or convalescent COVID-19. The rearranged chain carries TRBV4-2 and TRBJ2-5; 9 bases in between match TRBD2. The material sequenced was peripheral blood. The DNA sequence is as follows: TGTGCCAGCAGCCAAGGTAGCGGGGGAGGAGAGACCCAGTACTTC. Translated, this is CASSQGSGGGETQYF.